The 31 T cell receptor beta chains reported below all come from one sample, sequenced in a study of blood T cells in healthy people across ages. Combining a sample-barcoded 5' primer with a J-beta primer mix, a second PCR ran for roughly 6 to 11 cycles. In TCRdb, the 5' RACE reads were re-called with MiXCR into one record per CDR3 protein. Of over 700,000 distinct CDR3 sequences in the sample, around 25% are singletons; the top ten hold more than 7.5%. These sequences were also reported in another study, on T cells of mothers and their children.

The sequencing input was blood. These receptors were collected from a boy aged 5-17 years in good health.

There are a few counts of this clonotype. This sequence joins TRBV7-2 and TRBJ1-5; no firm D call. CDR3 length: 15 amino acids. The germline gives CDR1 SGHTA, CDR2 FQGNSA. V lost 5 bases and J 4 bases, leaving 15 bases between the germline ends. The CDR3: CASSPGSTLNQPQHF. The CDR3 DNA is TGTGCCAGCAGCCCAGGTAGTACCTTGAATCAGCCCCAGCATTTT.

CDR3 nucleotides: TGCAGGGGTGGGGGGGGAGAGACCCAGTACTTC. Translation gives CRGGGGETQYF. This chain links TRBV20-1 with TRBJ2-5, with 7 bases that match TRBD2. Germline lookup yields CDR1 DFQATT and CDR2 SNEGSKA (reference sequence). The CDR3 is 11 amino acids.

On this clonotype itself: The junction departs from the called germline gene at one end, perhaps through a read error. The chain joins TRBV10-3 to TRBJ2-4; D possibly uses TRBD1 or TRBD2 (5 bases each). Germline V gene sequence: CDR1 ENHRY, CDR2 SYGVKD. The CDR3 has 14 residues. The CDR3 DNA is TGTGTCATCGGTGCCGAGAGGGGCGAAAACATTCAGTACTTC. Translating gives CVIGAERGENIQYF.

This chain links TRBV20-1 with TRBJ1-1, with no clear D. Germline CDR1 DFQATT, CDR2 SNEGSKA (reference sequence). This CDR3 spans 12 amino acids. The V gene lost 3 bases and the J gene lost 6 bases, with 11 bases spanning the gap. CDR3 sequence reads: CSASSEAAEAFF. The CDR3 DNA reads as TGCAGTGCTAGCTCGGAGGCGGCTGAAGCTTTCTTT.

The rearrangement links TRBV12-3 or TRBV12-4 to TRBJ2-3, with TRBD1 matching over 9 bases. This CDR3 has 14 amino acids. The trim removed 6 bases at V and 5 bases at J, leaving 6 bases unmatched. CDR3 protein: CASSLQGAGDTQYF. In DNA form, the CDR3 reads TGTGCCAGCAGCCTACAGGGGGCTGGAGATACGCAGTATTTT.

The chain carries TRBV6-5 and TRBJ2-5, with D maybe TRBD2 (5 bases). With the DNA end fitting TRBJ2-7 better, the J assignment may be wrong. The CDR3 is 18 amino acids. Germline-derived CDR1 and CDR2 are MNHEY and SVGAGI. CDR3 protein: CASSSRAGWPFLSYEQYF. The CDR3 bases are TGTGCCAGCAGTTCCCGCGCGGGCTGGCCCTTCCTCTCCTACGAGCAGTACTTC.

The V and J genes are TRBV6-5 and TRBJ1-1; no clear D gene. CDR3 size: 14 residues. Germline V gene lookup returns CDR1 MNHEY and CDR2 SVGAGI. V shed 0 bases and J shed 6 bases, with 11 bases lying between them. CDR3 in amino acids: CASSYSLSSPEAFF. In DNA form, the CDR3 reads TGTGCCAGCAGTTACTCACTTAGCTCTCCTGAAGCTTTCTTT.

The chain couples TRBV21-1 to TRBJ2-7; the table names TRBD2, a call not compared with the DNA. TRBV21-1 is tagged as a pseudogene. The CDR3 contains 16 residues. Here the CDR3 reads CASSKDRTSGSLEQYF. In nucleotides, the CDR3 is TGTGCCAGCAGCAAAGATCGGACTAGCGGCAGCTTAGAGCAGTACTTC.

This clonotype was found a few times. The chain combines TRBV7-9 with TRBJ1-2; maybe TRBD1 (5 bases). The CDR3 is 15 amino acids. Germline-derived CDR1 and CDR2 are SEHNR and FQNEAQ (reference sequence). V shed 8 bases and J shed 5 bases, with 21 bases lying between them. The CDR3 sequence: CASGSPGPPEYGYTF. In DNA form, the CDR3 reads TGTGCCAGCGGGAGTCCAGGGCCTCCCGAATATGGCTACACCTTC. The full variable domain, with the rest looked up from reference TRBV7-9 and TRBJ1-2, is DTGVSQNPRHKITKRGQNVTFRCDPISEHNRLYWYRQTLGQGPEFLTYFQNEAQLEKSRLLSDRFSAERPKGSFSTLEIQRTEQGDSAMYLCASGSPGPPEYGYTFGSGTRLTVV.

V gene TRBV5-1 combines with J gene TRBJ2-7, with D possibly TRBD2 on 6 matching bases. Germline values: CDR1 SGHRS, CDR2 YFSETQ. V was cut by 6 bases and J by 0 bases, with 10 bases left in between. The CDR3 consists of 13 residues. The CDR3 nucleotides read TGCGCCAGCACGGGGACTTACTCCTACGAGCAGTACTTC. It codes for CASTGTYSYEQYF.

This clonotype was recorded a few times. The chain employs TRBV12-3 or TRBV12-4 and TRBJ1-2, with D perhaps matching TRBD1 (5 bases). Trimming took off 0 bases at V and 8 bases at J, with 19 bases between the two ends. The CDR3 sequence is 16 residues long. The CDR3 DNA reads TGTGCCAGCAGTTTAGCGCTGGGCAGGGTGATGGGGGGCTACACCTTC. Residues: CASSLALGRVMGGYTF.

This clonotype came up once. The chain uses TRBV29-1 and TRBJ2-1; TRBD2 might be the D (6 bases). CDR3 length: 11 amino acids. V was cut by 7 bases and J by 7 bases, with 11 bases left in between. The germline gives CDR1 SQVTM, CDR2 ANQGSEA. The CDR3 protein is CSGLVGNEQFF. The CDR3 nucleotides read TGCAGCGGACTAGTGGGTAATGAGCAGTTCTTC.

The chain's CDR3 is CASSLPLAGGPRYEQFF. CDR3 nucleotide sequence: TGTGCCAGCAGCCTACCGTTAGCGGGAGGGCCTCGCTATGAGCAGTTCTTC. This chain joins TRBV13 and TRBJ2-1; 11 bases are shared with TRBD2. This CDR3 is built from 17 residues. J was trimmed by 8 bases and V by 5 bases; bases with no gene match: 14. Germline lookup yields CDR1 PRHDT and CDR2 FYEKMQ (reference sequence).

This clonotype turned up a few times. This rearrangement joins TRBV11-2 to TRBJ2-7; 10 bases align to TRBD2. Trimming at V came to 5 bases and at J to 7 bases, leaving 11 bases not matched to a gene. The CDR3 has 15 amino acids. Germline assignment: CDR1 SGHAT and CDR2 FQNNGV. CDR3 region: CASSLSGAGGNEQYF. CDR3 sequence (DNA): TGTGCCAGCAGCCTCTCGGGAGCGGGAGGGAATGAGCAGTACTTC.

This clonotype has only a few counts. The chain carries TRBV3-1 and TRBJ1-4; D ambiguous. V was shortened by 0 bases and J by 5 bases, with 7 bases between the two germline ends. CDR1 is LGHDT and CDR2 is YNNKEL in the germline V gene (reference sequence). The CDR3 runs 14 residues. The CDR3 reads CASSQDLSNEKLFF. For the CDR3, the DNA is TGTGCCAGCAGCCAAGACCTTTCGAATGAAAAACTGTTTTTT. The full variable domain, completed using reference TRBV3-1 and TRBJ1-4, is DTAVSQTPKYLVTQMGNDKSIKCEQNLGHDTMYWYKQDSKKFLKIMFSYNNKELIINETVPNRFSPKSPDKAHLNLHINSLELGDSAVYFCASSQDLSNEKLFFGSGTQLSVL.

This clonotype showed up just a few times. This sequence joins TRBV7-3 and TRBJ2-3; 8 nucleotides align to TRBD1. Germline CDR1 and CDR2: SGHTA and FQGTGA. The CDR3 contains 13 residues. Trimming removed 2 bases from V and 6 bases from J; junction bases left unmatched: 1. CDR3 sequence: CASSLWDRDTQYF. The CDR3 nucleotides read TGTGCCAGCAGCTTATGGGACAGGGATACGCAGTATTTT.

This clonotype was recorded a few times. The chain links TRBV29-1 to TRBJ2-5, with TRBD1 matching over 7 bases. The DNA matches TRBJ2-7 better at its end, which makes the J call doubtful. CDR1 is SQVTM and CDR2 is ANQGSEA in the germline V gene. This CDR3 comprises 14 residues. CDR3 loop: CSVSEGTDSYEQYF. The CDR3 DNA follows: TGCAGCGTCAGCGAAGGGACAGACTCCTACGAGCAGTACTTC.

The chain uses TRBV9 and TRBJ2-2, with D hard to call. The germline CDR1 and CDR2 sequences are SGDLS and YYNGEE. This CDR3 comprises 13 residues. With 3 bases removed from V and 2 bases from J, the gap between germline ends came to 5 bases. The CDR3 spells CASSALNTGELFF. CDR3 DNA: TGTGCCAGCAGCGCCCTTAACACCGGGGAGCTGTTTTTT.

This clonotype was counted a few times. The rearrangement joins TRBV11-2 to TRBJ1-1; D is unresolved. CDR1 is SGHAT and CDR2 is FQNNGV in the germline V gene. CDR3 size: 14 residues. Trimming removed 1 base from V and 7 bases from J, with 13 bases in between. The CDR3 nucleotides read TGTGCCAGCAGCTTAGGGGTCGGCCGAAGTGAAGCTTTCTTT. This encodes CASSLGVGRSEAFF.

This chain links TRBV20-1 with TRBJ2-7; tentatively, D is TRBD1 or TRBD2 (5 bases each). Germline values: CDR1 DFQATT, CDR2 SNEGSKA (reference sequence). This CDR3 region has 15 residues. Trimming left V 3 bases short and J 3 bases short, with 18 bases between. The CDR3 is CSASVWGPVLYEQYF. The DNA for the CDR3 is TGCAGTGCTAGTGTGTGGGGACCCGTACTCTACGAGCAGTACTTC.

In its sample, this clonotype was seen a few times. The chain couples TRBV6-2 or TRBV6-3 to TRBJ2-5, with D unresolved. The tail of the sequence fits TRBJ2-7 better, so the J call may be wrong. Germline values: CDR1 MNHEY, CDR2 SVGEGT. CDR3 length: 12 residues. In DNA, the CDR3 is TGTGCCAGCAGTTACACAATCTACGAGCAGTACTTC. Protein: CASSYTIYEQYF.

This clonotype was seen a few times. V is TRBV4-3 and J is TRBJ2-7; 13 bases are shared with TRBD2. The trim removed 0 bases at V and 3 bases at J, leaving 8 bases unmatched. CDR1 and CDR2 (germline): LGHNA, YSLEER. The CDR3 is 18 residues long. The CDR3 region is CASSQDRLAGGFLYEQYF. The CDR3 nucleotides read TGCGCCAGCAGCCAAGATCGACTAGCGGGGGGCTTTCTCTACGAGCAGTACTTC.

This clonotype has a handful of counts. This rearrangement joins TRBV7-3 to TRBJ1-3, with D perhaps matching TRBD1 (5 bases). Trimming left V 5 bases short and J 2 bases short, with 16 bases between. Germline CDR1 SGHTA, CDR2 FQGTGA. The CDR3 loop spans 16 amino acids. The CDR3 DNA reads TGTGCCAGCAGCCTACGTGGAGGGGTCCCTGGAAACACCATATATTTT. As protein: CASSLRGGVPGNTIYF.

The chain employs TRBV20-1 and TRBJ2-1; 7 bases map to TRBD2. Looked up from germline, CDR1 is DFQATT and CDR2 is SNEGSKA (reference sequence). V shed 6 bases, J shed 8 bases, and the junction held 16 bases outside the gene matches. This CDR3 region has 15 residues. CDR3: CSATKLATLGYEQFF. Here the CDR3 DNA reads TGCAGTGCCACAAAACTAGCGACTCTGGGGTATGAGCAGTTCTTC.

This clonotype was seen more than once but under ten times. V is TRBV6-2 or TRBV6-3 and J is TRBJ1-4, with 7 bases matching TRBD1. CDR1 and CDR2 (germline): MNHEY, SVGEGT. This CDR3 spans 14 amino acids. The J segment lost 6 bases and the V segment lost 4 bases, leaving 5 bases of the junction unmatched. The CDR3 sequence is CASSLDRRHEKLFF. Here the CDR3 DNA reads TGTGCCAGCAGTTTGGACAGGAGGCATGAAAAACTGTTTTTT.

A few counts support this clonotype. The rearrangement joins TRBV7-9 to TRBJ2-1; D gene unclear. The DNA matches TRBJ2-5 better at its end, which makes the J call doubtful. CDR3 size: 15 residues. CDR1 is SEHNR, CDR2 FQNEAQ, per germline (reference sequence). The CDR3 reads CASSLVLYPSETQYF. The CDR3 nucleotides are TGTGCCAGCAGCTTAGTTCTATATCCCTCGGAGACCCAGTACTTC.

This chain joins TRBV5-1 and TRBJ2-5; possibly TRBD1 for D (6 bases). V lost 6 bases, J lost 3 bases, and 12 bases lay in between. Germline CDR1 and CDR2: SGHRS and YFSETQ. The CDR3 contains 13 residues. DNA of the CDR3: TGCGCCAGCACCAGGGGAACCGAAGAGACCCAGTACTTC. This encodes CASTRGTEETQYF.

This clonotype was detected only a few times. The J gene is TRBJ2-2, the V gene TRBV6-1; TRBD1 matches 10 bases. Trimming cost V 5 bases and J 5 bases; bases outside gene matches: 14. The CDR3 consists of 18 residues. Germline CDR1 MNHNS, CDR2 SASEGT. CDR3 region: CASSRDRGRVGQTGELFF. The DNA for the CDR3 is TGTGCCAGCAGTCGGGACAGGGGACGGGTGGGCCAAACCGGGGAGCTGTTTTTT.

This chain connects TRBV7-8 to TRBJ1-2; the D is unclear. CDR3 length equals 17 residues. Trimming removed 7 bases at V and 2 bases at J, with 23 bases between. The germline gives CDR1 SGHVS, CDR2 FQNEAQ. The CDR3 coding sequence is TGTGCCAGCACCAACGCCGTATGGGTGCGGGCGAACTATGGCTACACCTTC. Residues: CASTNAVWVRANYGYTF.

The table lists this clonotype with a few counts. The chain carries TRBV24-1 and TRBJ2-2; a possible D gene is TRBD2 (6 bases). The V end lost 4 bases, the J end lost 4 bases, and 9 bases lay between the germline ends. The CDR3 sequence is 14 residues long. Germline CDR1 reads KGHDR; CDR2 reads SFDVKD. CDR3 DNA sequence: TGTGCCACCAGTGAGCCCGGGGGCACCGGGGAGCTGTTTTTT. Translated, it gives CATSEPGGTGELFF.

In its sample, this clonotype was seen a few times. The CDR3 is CAISLGTAEETQYF. The CDR3 DNA is TGTGCCATCAGCCTCGGGACGGCCGAAGAGACCCAGTACTTC. The chain has TRBV10-3 and TRBJ2-5; TRBD1 or TRBD2 may be the D gene (5 bases each). V was cut by 6 bases and J by 3 bases, with 14 bases left in between. There are 14 residues in the CDR3. Germline loops: CDR1 ENHRY, CDR2 SYGVKD.